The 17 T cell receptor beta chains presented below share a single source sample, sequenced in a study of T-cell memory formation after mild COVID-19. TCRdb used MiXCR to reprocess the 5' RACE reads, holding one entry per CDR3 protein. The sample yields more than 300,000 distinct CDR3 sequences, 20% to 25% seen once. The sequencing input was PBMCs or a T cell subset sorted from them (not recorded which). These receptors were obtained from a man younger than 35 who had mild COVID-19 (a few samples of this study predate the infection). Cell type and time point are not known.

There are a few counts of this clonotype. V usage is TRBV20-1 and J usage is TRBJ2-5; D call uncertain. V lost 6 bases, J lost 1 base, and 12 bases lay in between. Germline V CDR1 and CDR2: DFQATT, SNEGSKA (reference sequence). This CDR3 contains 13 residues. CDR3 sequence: CSAGVAPQETQYF. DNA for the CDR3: TGCAGTGCAGGAGTGGCCCCCCAAGAGACCCAGTACTTC.

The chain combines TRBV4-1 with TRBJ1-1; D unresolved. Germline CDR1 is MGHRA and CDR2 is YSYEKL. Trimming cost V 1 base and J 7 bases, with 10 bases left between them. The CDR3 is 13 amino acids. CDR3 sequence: CASSQALESEAFF. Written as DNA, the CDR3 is TGCGCCAGCAGCCAAGCTCTGGAGAGTGAAGCTTTCTTT.

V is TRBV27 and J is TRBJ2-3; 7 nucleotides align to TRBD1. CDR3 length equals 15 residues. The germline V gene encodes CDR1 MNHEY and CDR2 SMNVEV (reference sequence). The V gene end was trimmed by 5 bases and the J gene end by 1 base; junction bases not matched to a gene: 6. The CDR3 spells CASSITGVGTDTQYF. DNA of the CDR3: TGTGCCAGCAGTATAACAGGGGTGGGCACAGATACGCAGTATTTT.

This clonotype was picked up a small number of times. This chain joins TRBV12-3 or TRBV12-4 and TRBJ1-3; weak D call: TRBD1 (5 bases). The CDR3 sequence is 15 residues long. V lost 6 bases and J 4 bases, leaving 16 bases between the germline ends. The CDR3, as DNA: TGTGCCAGCAGGGGTTCCATCAGGGAAGGAAACACCATATATTTT. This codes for CASRGSIREGNTIYF.

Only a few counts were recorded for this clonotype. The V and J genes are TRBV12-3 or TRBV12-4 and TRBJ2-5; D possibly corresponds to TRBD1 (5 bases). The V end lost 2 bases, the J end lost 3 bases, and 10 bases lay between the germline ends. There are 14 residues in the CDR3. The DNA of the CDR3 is TGTGCCAGCAGTTTAATGGGCAGGGAAGAGACCCAGTACTTC. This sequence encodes CASSLMGREETQYF.

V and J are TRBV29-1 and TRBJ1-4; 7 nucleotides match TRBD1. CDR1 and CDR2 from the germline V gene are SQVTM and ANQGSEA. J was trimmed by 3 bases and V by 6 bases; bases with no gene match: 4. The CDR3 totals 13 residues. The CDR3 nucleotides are TGCAGCGTCCGGGACAGAGCTAATGAAAAACTGTTTTTT. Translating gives CSVRDRANEKLFF.

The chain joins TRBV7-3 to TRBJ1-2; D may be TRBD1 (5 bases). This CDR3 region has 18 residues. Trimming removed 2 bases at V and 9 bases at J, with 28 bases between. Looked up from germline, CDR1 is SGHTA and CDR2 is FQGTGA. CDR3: CASSLFGGAPPDTRSYTF. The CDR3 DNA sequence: TGTGCCAGCAGCTTATTTGGAGGGGCTCCGCCGGACACCCGGAGCTACACCTTC. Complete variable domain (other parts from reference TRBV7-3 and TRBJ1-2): GAGVSQTPSNKVTEKGKYVELRCDPISGHTALYWYRQSLGQGPEFLIYFQGTGAADDSGLPNDRFFAVRPEGSVSTLKIQRTERGDSAVYLCASSLFGGAPPDTRSYTFGSGTRLTVV.

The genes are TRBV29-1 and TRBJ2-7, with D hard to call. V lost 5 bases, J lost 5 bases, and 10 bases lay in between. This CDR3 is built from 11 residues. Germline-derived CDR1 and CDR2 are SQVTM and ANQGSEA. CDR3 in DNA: TGCAGCGTTTCACAAGACAACGAGCAGTACTTC. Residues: CSVSQDNEQYF.

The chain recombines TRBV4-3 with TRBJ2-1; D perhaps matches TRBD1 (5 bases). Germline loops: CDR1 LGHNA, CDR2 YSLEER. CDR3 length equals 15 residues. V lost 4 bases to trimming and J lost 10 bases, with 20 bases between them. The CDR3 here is CASSLFDRNIREQFF. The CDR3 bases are TGCGCCAGCAGCCTTTTCGACAGAAATATAAGGGAGCAGTTCTTC.

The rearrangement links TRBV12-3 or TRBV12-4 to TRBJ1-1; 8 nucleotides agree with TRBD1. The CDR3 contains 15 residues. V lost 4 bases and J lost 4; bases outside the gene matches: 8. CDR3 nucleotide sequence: TGTGCCAGCAGTTCCCGGACAGGGACGGGCACTGAAGCTTTCTTT. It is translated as CASSSRTGTGTEAFF.

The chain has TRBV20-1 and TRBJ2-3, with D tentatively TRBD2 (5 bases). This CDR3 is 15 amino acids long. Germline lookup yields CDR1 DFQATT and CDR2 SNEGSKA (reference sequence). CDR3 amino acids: CSEKGPRGATDTQYF. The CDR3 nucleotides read TGCAGCGAAAAGGGCCCCCGGGGAGCCACAGATACGCAGTATTTT.

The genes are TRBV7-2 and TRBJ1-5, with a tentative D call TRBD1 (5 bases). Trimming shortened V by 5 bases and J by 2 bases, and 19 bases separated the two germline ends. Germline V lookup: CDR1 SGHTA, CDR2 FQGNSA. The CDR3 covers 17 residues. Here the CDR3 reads CASSQGGSARGNQPQHF. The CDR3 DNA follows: TGTGCCAGCAGCCAGGGAGGCTCTGCCAGGGGCAATCAGCCCCAGCATTTT.

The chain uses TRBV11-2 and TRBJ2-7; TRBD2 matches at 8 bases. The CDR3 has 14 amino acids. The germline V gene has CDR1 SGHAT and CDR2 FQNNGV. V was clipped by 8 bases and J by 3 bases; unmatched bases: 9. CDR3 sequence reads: CASPHRGGVYEQYV. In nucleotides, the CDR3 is TGTGCCAGCCCACACCGGGGGGGGGTCTACGAGCAGTACGTC.

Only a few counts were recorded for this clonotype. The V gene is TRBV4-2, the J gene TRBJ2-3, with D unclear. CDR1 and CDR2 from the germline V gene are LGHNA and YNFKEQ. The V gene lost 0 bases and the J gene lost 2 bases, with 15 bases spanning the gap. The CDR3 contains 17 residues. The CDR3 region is CASSQDYGRGSTDTQYF. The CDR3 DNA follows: TGTGCCAGCAGCCAAGATTATGGACGAGGATCCACAGATACGCAGTATTTT.

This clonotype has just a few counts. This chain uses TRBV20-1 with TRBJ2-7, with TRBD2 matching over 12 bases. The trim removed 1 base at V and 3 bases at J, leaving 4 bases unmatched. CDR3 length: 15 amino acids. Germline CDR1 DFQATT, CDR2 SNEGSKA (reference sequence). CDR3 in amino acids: CSARGLAGENYEQYF. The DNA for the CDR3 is TGCAGTGCTAGAGGACTAGCGGGGGAGAACTACGAGCAGTACTTC.

CDR3 residues: CASSSGQVNTEAFF. CDR3 DNA sequence: TGCGCCAGCAGCTCCGGACAGGTGAACACTGAAGCTTTCTTT. The V call is TRBV5-1, the J call TRBJ1-1; 7 bases map to TRBD1. CDR3 length: 14 residues. The V gene end was trimmed by 3 bases and the J gene end by 0 bases; junction bases not matched to a gene: 2. Germline V gene sequence: CDR1 SGHRS, CDR2 YFSETQ. Filled out from reference TRBV5-1 and TRBJ1-1, the complete variable domain reads KAGVTQTPRYLIKTRGQQVTLSCSPISGHRSVSWYQQTPGQGLQFLFEYFSETQRNKGNFPGRFSGRQFSNSRSEMNVSTLELGDSALYLCASSSGQVNTEAFFGQGTRLTVV.

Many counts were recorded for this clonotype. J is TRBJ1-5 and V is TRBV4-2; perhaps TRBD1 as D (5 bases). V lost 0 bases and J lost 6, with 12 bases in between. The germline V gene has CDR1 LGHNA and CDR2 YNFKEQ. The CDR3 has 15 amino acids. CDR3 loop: CASSQDLGGGQPQHF. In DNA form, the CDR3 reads TGTGCCAGCAGCCAAGATCTTGGCGGGGGTCAGCCCCAGCATTTT.